These 22 T cell receptor beta chains share one sample of origin, sequenced in a study of T cell changes during pregnancy in multiple sclerosis. Repertoires were generated with immunoSEQ multiplex PCR, while TCRdb's copy carries only in-frame clones and drops some. In the table there are about 59,000 clones, just under 95% of which are singletons. The starting material was CD4+ T cells from peripheral blood mononuclear cells, obtained before pregnancy. The receptors stem from a female donor with multiple sclerosis, enrolled in a pregnancy study.

The V call is TRBV5-5, the J call TRBJ2-7, with 10 bases that match TRBD1. This CDR3 region has 14 residues. Trimming at V came to 5 bases and at J to 4 bases, leaving 6 bases not matched to a gene. Germline-derived CDR1 and CDR2 are SGHKS and YYEKEE (reference sequence). CDR3 nucleotides: TGTGCCAGCAGGAGACAGGGGGCGAGTTACGAGCAGTACTTC. It translates to CASRRQGASYEQYF.

The chain uses TRBV7-3 and TRBJ2-3; TRBD2 aligns across 7 bases. In germline, CDR1 is SGHTA, CDR2 FQGTGA. The CDR3 is made up of 14 amino acids. Trimming removed 5 bases from V and 2 bases from J; junction bases left unmatched: 4. The CDR3 here is CASSRRDYTDTQYF. In DNA form, the CDR3 reads TGTGCCAGCAGCCGCCGGGACTACACAGATACGCAGTATTTT.

This clone has a handful of counts. This sequence joins TRBV5-4 and TRBJ2-7, with TRBD2 identical over 10 bases. V shed 0 bases, J shed 4 bases, and the junction held 4 bases outside the gene matches. The CDR3 length is 15 residues. Germline V CDR1 and CDR2: SGHNT, YYREEE (reference sequence). The CDR3 DNA sequence: TGTGCCAGCAGCTTGGGGACTAGCGGAATATACGAGCAGTACTTC. It encodes CASSLGTSGIYEQYF.

CDR3 in DNA: TGCGCCAGCAGCTTAAATAGCTACGAGCAGTACTTC. It translates to CASSLNSYEQYF. The rearrangement links TRBV5-1 to TRBJ2-7; D not certain. Germline values: CDR1 SGHRS, CDR2 YFSETQ. The CDR3 runs to 12 residues. Trimming took 2 bases from V and 3 from J, leaving 6 bases between them.

J is TRBJ2-1 and V is TRBV7-2, with D perhaps TRBD2 (6 bases). The germline V and J ends were trimmed by 6 bases and 0 bases, with 15 bases remaining between them. Germline CDR1 and CDR2: SGHTA and FQGNSA. The CDR3 extends over 16 amino acids. The CDR3 DNA reads as TGTGCCAGCAGAGGGGACTCCTTCTTCTCCTACAATGAGCAGTTCTTC. Translating gives CASRGDSFFSYNEQFF.

This chain joins TRBV5-4 and TRBJ2-7; the D is unclear. The CDR3 has 13 residues. Per the germline V gene, CDR1 is SGHNT and CDR2 is YYREEE (reference sequence). V was cut by 2 bases and J by 2 bases, with 8 bases left in between. In DNA, the CDR3 is TGTGCCAGCAGCTTTAACTCCCCCTACGAGCAGTACTTC. As protein: CASSFNSPYEQYF.

The chain employs TRBV7-2 and TRBJ2-3, with TRBD1 as a possible D gene (5 bases). Germline CDR1 reads SGHTA; CDR2 reads FQGNSA. Trimming removed 2 bases at V and 2 bases at J, with 8 bases between. The CDR3 has 14 amino acids. The CDR3 DNA follows: TGTGCCAGCAGCTTACGACAGTCCACAGATACGCAGTATTTT. It specifies CASSLRQSTDTQYF.

The rearrangement uses TRBV27 and TRBJ1-5; possible D gene TRBD1, 5 bases. This CDR3 is 16 amino acids long. V was clipped by 5 bases and J by 7 bases, with 21 bases between them. Germline V lookup: CDR1 MNHEY, CDR2 SMNVEV (reference sequence). CDR3 DNA sequence: TGTGCCAGCAGTCCAACAGGTTCCCCGCTCCGACAGCCCCAGCATTTT. It specifies CASSPTGSPLRQPQHF.

The count of this clone is one. V and J are TRBV18 and TRBJ2-1; 7 bases fit TRBD2. The germline gives CDR1 KGHSH, CDR2 LQKENI. The CDR3 contains 17 residues. V lost 1 base, J lost 1 base, and 7 bases stayed unmatched. CDR3 sequence (DNA): TGTGCCAGCTCACCACTGGGCGGGAGAGGATCCTACAATGAGCAGTTCTTC. Protein sequence: CASSPLGGRGSYNEQFF.

This chain uses TRBV27 with TRBJ2-5; 9 bases match TRBD1. Germline lookup yields CDR1 MNHEY and CDR2 SMNVEV (reference sequence). V trimming: 4 bases; J trimming: 4 bases; junction bases outside the gene matches: 7. This CDR3 spans 15 amino acids. The CDR3 DNA follows: TGTGCCAGCAGTTGGACAGGGGCAGTCCTAGAGACCCAGTACTTC. This codes for CASSWTGAVLETQYF.

The J gene is TRBJ1-4, the V gene TRBV29-1, with D hard to call. The CDR3 runs 12 residues. Per germline, CDR1 SQVTM and CDR2 ANQGSEA. Trimming stripped 4 bases from V and 4 bases from J, with 7 bases between. The CDR3 reads CSVGHLNEKLFF. The CDR3 DNA reads as TGCAGCGTTGGACACCTTAATGAAAAACTGTTTTTT.

The rearrangement links TRBV27 to TRBJ2-7; TRBD1 agrees at 8 bases. The CDR3 spans 15 residues. CDR1 MNHEY and CDR2 SMNVEV come from the germline V gene (reference sequence). After removal of 1 base from V and 7 bases from J, the junction contained 9 bases not matched to a gene. CDR3 nucleotide sequence: TGTGCCAGCAGTTTATTGGGGACAGGTGGGGGGGAGCAGTACTTC. It encodes CASSLLGTGGGEQYF.

The chain uses TRBV4-2 and TRBJ1-4; unclear D gene. Germline values: CDR1 LGHNA, CDR2 YNFKEQ. Trimming took off 3 bases at V and 5 bases at J, with 10 bases between the two ends. CDR3 size: 14 residues. The CDR3 here is CASSHGRLNEKLFF. The DNA of the CDR3 is TGTGCCAGCAGCCACGGGCGACTAAATGAAAAACTGTTTTTT.

The rearrangement joins TRBV18 to TRBJ2-7, with unresolved D. Trimming removed 4 bases at V and 3 bases at J, with 10 bases between. Germline V gives CDR1 KGHSH, CDR2 LQKENI. This CDR3 contains 13 residues. In nucleotides, the CDR3 is TGTGCCAGCTCACTTACAGAGAACTACGAGCAGTACTTC. It yields the protein CASSLTENYEQYF.

The CDR3 region has the DNA TGTGCCAGCAGTTTCTCTGGAAGTTGGTTGTCGGGAGAGACCCAGTACTTC. It yields the protein CASSFSGSWLSGETQYF. This chain uses TRBV27 with TRBJ2-5, with no clear D. Trimming pared 3 bases from V and 4 bases from J, leaving 21 bases between. CDR3 size: 17 residues. The V gene's germline CDR1 is MNHEY and CDR2 SMNVEV (reference sequence).

This sequence joins TRBV11-3 and TRBJ2-3, with 8 positions matching TRBD2. CDR1 is SGHNT and CDR2 is YENEEA in the germline V gene. The J segment lost 2 bases and the V segment lost 1 base, leaving 8 bases of the junction unmatched. The CDR3 is 17 amino acids. The CDR3 nucleotides are TGTGCCAGCAGCTTAGCCAAGACTAGCGAGGTCACAGATACGCAGTATTTT. Its protein is CASSLAKTSEVTDTQYF.

The V gene is TRBV7-2, the J gene TRBJ2-1; possible D gene TRBD2, 6 bases. Germline values: CDR1 SGHTA, CDR2 FQGNSA. This CDR3 is built from 14 residues. V was trimmed by 5 bases and J by 10 bases, leaving 18 bases between them. The CDR3 DNA follows: TGTGCCAGCAGCCCGACAAGACTAGATCCGGAGCAGTTCTTC. Protein: CASSPTRLDPEQFF.

This clone was found a few times. The chain has TRBV2 and TRBJ2-2, with a possible D match to TRBD1 (5 bases). The V gene's germline CDR1 is SNHLY and CDR2 FYNNEI. The length of the CDR3 is 16 residues. The ends were cut back, 6 bases at V and 4 bases at J, with 18 bases in the middle. DNA of the CDR3: TGTGCCAGCAGGCTCCAGGGTGCGTTATCCACCGGGGAGCTGTTTTTT. Encoded protein: CASRLQGALSTGELFF.

The CDR3 DNA sequence: TGTGCCAGCAGTTACCCGACAGGGTCTGGGGCCAACGTCCTGACTTTC. This sequence encodes CASSYPTGSGANVLTF. The chain employs TRBV6-6 and TRBJ2-6; 7 nucleotides match TRBD1. With 2 bases clipped from V and 1 base from J, the junction kept 2 bases outside the gene matches. Germline V CDR1 and CDR2: MNHNY, SVGAGI (reference sequence). The CDR3 spans 16 residues.

V and J are TRBV30 and TRBJ2-1; TRBD2 agrees at 9 bases. The trim removed 4 bases at V and 15 bases at J, leaving 7 bases unmatched. The CDR3 has 11 amino acids. Looked up from germline, CDR1 is GTSNPN and CDR2 is SVGIG (reference sequence). CDR3 in DNA: TGTGCCTGGACAGCCGGGACTAGCTCGTTCTTC. Amino acids: CAWTAGTSSFF.

A single count supports this clone. The chain employs TRBV4-1 and TRBJ2-3; 11 positions match TRBD2. The CDR3 extends over 15 amino acids. Germline CDR1 reads MGHRA; CDR2 reads YSYEKL. With V trimmed by 3 bases and J by 1 base, 0 bases remained unmatched. CDR3 nucleotide sequence: TGCGCCAGCAGCCAGGGACTAGCGGGCACAGATACGCAGTATTTT. It encodes CASSQGLAGTDTQYF.

The DNA for the CDR3 is TGTGCCAGCAGCTCCACTAGCGGCGGGTTCTACGAGCAGTACTTC. Amino acids: CASSSTSGGFYEQYF. V usage is TRBV5-6 and J usage is TRBJ2-7; 8 bases fit TRBD2. V gave up 3 bases and J gave up 3 bases; unmatched junction bases: 8. Germline V gene sequence: CDR1 SGHDT, CDR2 YYEEEE. The CDR3 length is 15 residues. The whole variable domain, filled in from reference TRBV5-6 and TRBJ2-7, reads DAGVTQSPTHLIKTRGQQVTLRCSPKSGHDTVSWYQQALGQGPQFIFQYYEEEERQRGNFPDRFSGHQFPNYSSELNVNALLLGDSALYLCASSSTSGGFYEQYFGPGTRLTVT.